The rows below give T cell receptor beta chains drawn from one sample of a study of tumor and adjacent non-tumor tissue in lung cancer. TCRdb passed the multiplex PCR reads through MiXCR, listing each CDR3 protein once. Here the sample spans about 80,000 distinct CDR3 sequences, 55% to 70% being singletons. Material for sequencing was lung tumor tissue. Receptor source: a woman in her sixties or seventies with non-small cell lung cancer. Each CDR3 is given with its conserved first and last residue. The D gene is left open where the match is weak. Clone size is shown for a subset of rows, as once, few, many or a class of expanded clone.

cdr3_aa cdr3_nt j_call clone_size d_call v_call
CSTLSSVENTWELLF TGCAGCACCCTTAGCAGCGTAGAGAACACCTGGGAACTACTTTTT TRBJ2-2 once . TRBV29-1
CASSHGTVDNYGYTF TGTGCCAGCAGCCATGGGACAGTGGACAACTATGGCTACACCTTC TRBJ1-2 . TRBD1 TRBV5-5
CASNPGQGPSYERYF TGTGCTAGCAATCCGGGACAGGGACCTTCCTACGAGCGGTACTTC TRBJ2-7 . TRBD1 TRBV12-3/TRBV12-4
CSVDPATRGPLGEQFF TGCAGCGTTGACCCGGCAACTAGGGGGCCTCTAGGTGAGCAGTTTTTC TRBJ2-1 . TRBD1 TRBV29-1
CDSIKGLQAYF TGTGACAGCATCAAAGGGCTCCAGGCTTACTTC TRBJ1-2 . . TRBV12-3/TRBV12-4
CASSLPRDRFTTEAFF TGCGCCAGCAGTTTACCCCGGGACAGGTTTACAACTGAAGCTTTCTTT TRBJ1-1 few TRBD1 TRBV5-1
CSIGERARWQSDAVANVLTF TGCAGCATTGGGGAAAGGGCCAGGTGGCAATCCGACGCTGTGGCCAACGTCCTGACTTTC TRBJ2-6 . . TRBV29-1
CSFRQTYDQYF TGCAGCTTCAGACAAACCTACGATCAATACTTC TRBJ2-7 . . TRBV29-1
CALGQGLTDTQYF TGTGCCTTGGGACAGGGGCTGACAGATACGCAGTATTTT TRBJ2-3 many TRBD1 TRBV6-1
CASSYGLTNYGYTF TGTGCCAGCAGTTACGGTTTGACGAATTATGGCTACACCTTC TRBJ1-2 . . TRBV6-5
CASSPRLDNGQFF TGTGCCAGCAGCCCCCGGCTGGACAATGGGCAGTTCTTC TRBJ2-1 once . TRBV11-3
CASSQGRGLAGNVGQETQYF TGCGCCAGCAGCCAAGGGAGAGGCCTAGCGGGAAATGTTGGCCAAGAGACCCAGTACTTC TRBJ2-5 medium-sized TRBD2 TRBV4-1
CASILRAFQLYNEQFF TGTGCCAGCATTTTACGGGCCTTCCAACTCTACAATGAGCAGTTCTTC TRBJ2-1 many . TRBV6-1
CASSLASTENTEAFF TGTGCCAGCAGTCTTGCGTCCACAGAGAACACTGAAGCTTTCTTT TRBJ1-1 . . TRBV28
CASSPLATYNEQFF TGTGCCAGTAGTCCACTAGCGACTTACAATGAGCAGTTCTTC TRBJ2-1 few TRBD2 TRBV27
CASYPGPSAQETQYF TGCGCCAGCTACCCTGGCCCATCAGCTCAAGAGACCCAGTACTTC TRBJ2-5 . . TRBV5-1
CSDVVGYGYTF TGCAGCGATGTCGTAGGCTATGGCTACACCTTC TRBJ1-2 . . TRBV29-1
CSCSMTSGRFYNEQFF TGTTCCTGCAGTATGACTAGCGGGAGGTTCTACAATGAGCAGTTCTTC TRBJ2-1 . TRBD2 TRBV6-6
CASSQALAGGEENQYF TGTGCCAGCAGCCAAGCACTAGCGGGAGGCGAGGAGAACCAGTACTTT TRBJ2-5 . TRBD2 TRBV4-2
CASSLSRDTQYF TGTGCCAGCAGCTTAAGTCGCGATACGCAGTATTTT TRBJ2-3 . . TRBV7-9
CASSLNGDTDTRYF TGCGCCAGCAGCCTCAATGGGGATACAGATACGAGGTATTTT TRBJ2-3 . . TRBV4-1
CASSQGDVMNTEALF TGTGCCAGCAGCCAAGGGGACGTCATGAACACTGAAGCTCTCTTT TRBJ1-1 few . TRBV4-2
CASSSGLAYYNEQFF TGCGCCAGCAGCTCCGGACTAGCGTATTACAATGAGCAGTTCTTC TRBJ2-1 many TRBD2 TRBV5-1
CAISLNGGDSEAFF TGTGCCATCAGCCTGAACGGGGGGGACAGTGAAGCTTTCTTT TRBJ1-1 . TRBD1 TRBV10-3
CSVERGVNADTQYF TGCAGCGTTGAACGAGGCGTGAATGCAGATACGCAGTATTTT TRBJ2-3 . . TRBV29-1
CSARIQLSNQPQHF TGCAGTGCTAGAATTCAACTTAGCAATCAACCCCAGCATTTT TRBJ1-5 . . TRBV20-1
CAASSGGPGANVLTF TGTGCCGCCAGTTCCGGGGGGCCTGGGGCCAACGTCCTGACTTTC TRBJ2-6 . . TRBV6-5
CAGSPAAVSGVGTGELFF TGCGCCGGCAGCCCCGCCGCCGTTAGCGGGGTGGGGACCGGGGAGCTGTTTTTT TRBJ2-2 . TRBD2 TRBV5-1
CTRSCSFMNTDTQYF TGTACCAGAAGTTGCTCGTTTATGAACACAGATACGCAGTATTTT TRBJ2-3 . . TRBV6-5
CARIVDRGPYEQCF TGTGCCCGCATCGTGGACAGGGGCCCCTACGAGCAGTGCTTC TRBJ2-7 . TRBD1 TRBV6-2/TRBV6-3
CASSSSTGGAETQYF TGTGCCAGCAGCTCCTCTACAGGGGGCGCAGAGACCCAGTACTTC TRBJ2-5 . TRBD1 TRBV6-2/TRBV6-3
CSVRRSSNYGYTF TGTAGCGTCCGAAGGTCCTCTAACTATGGCTACACCTTC TRBJ1-2 . . TRBV29-1
CVRRKDPTSGLETQYF TGTGTCAGACGGAAAGACCCGACTAGCGGATTAGAGACCCAGTACTTC TRBJ2-5 . TRBD2 TRBV6-1
CASSDGHVLSGNTIYF TGTGCCAGCAGTGACGGACACGTCCTCTCTGGAAACACCATATATTTT TRBJ1-3 many . TRBV6-6
CASSHLRGNTDTQYF TGTGCCAGCAGCCACCTACGGGGCAACACAGATACGCAGTATTTT TRBJ2-3 few . TRBV11-3
CSARAPQGLETQYF TGCAGTGCTAGAGCCCCACAGGGGTTGGAGACCCAGTACTTC TRBJ2-5 many TRBD1 TRBV20-1
CTVVALAGVYNEQFF TGCACCGTTGTAGCACTAGCGGGAGTGTACAATGAGCAGTTCTTC TRBJ2-1 . TRBD2 TRBV29-1
CSVEDLIERAVVNTEAFF TGCAGCGTTGAAGATCTTATTGAGCGTGCCGTTGTGAACACTGAAGCTTTCTTT TRBJ1-1 . . TRBV29-1
CASSESLASGAGELFF TGCGCCAGCAGTGAGTCTCTGGCTAGCGGAGCCGGGGAGCTGTTTTTT TRBJ2-2 many TRBD2 TRBV10-1
CASRRQRNTEVFF TGTGCCAGCAGGCGACAAAGGAACACTGAAGTTTTCTTT TRBJ1-1 . . TRBV6-5
CDSSHLLRGGDTEAFF TGTGACAGCAGCCACCTTTTGAGGGGAGGGGACACTGAAGCTTTCTTT TRBJ1-1 . . TRBV5-4
CASSSHRGVGYNEQFF TGTGCCAGCAGTTCACATAGGGGGGTGGGGTACAATGAGCAGTTCTTC TRBJ2-1 . . TRBV6-2/TRBV6-3
CIVDRDRDEAFF TGCATCGTTGACCGGGACAGGGACGAAGCTTTCTTT TRBJ1-1 . TRBD1 TRBV29-1
CASSPEGSPSYEEYF TGTGCCAGCAGCCCCGAGGGCAGCCCATCCTACGAGGAGTACTTC TRBJ2-7 . . TRBV12-3/TRBV12-4
CASSQCWLAGGDSYEQYF TGCGCCAGCAGCCAATGTTGGCTAGCGGGAGGAGACTCCTACGAGCAGTACTTC TRBJ2-7 . TRBD2 TRBV4-1
CASSDRATGSSTETQYF TGCGCCAGCAGTGACCGGGCTACCGGGAGTAGCACAGAAACGCAGTATTTT TRBJ2-3 few . TRBV10-1
CASSLGLEETRYF TGTGCCAGCAGCCTCGGACTCGAAGAGACCCGATACTTC TRBJ2-5 . . TRBV5-5
CASSHRGQGGYEQCF TGTGCCAGCAGTCATAGGGGACAGGGGGGCTACGAGCAGTGCTTC TRBJ2-7 once TRBD1 TRBV6-5
CASSGGGRQSQHF TGTGCCAGCAGTGGGGGAGGGCGTCAGTCCCAGCATTTT TRBJ1-5 . . TRBV6-1
CARNEKGDLYGYTF TGTGCCAGAAATGAGAAAGGGGACCTCTATGGCTACACCTTC TRBJ1-2 . . TRBV6-1
CAPAPGRSPYEQYF TGTGCCCCAGCACCGGGCAGGAGCCCCTACGAGCAGTACTTC TRBJ2-7 . . TRBV10-3
CASSNGGYGNQPQNF TGTGCCAGCAGTAATGGGGGTTACGGCAATCAGCCCCAGAATTTT TRBJ1-5 once . TRBV6-5
CSVENQDGHYEQYF TGCAGCGTTGAGAACCAGGACGGACACTATGAGCAGTACTTC TRBJ2-7 . . TRBV29-1
CASSLVWTGVYNEQFF TGTGCCAGCAGCTTAGTTTGGACAGGGGTCTACAATGAGCAGTTCTTC TRBJ2-1 many TRBD1 TRBV11-2
CASSPLTGYNEQFF TGTGCCAGCAGCCCCTTGACGGGCTACAATGAGCAGTTCTTC TRBJ2-1 many . TRBV11-2
CASSISTDTQYF TGCGCCAGCAGCATCAGCACAGATACGCAGTATTTT TRBJ2-3 . . TRBV5-1
CSASGTDSGNTIYF TGCAGCGCGTCCGGGACAGACTCTGGAAACACCATATATTTT TRBJ1-3 medium-sized TRBD1 TRBV29-1
CASSHRTESTEAFF TGCGCCAGCAGCCATCGGACTGAGAGCACTGAAGCTTTCTTT TRBJ1-1 . . TRBV4-1
CASSAPWADDEYF TGTGCCAGCAGCGCCCCCTGGGCGGACGATGAGTACTTC TRBJ2-7 once . TRBV6-6
CNATGFPDEQYF TGCAATGCTACCGGATTCCCGGACGAGCAGTACTTC TRBJ2-7 once . TRBV20-1